What follows are 19 T cell receptor beta chains derived from one specimen sequenced in a study of blood T cell repertoires in COVID-19. Produced via immunoSEQ multiplex PCR; TCRdb's table is partial and in-frame only. The sample lists 200,000 to 250,000 clones, 80% to 95% occurring once. Sequencing was done on a sample of PBMCs or T cells enriched from blood (not recorded which). The receptors were gathered from a woman under 30 who had recovered from COVID-19.

The genes are TRBV7-8 and TRBJ2-7; 7 nucleotides line up with TRBD2. Germline V gene lookup returns CDR1 SGHVS and CDR2 FQNEAQ. The CDR3 sequence is 15 residues long. V shed 4 bases, J shed 1 base, and the junction held 7 bases outside the gene matches. The CDR3 loop reads CASSWVASGSYEQYF. In DNA, the CDR3 is TGTGCCAGCAGCTGGGTTGCTAGCGGATCCTACGAGCAGTACTTC.

This chain links TRBV6-2 or TRBV6-3 with TRBJ2-7; D perhaps matches TRBD1 (6 bases). The germline V and J ends were trimmed by 1 base and 3 bases, with 16 bases remaining between them. The CDR3 runs 16 residues. Germline V gives CDR1 MNHEY, CDR2 SVGEGT. The DNA for the CDR3 is TGTGCCAGCAGTTACTTGGGGACACTCGTACACTACGAGCAGTACTTC. Translating gives CASSYLGTLVHYEQYF.

This clone appeared a single time. The rearrangement links TRBV20-1 to TRBJ1-2; D may be TRBD1 (5 bases). V lost 3 bases and J 3 bases, leaving 8 bases between the germline ends. CDR1 and CDR2 (germline): DFQATT, SNEGSKA (reference sequence). The CDR3 is 12 amino acids. CDR3 protein: CSASGQDYGYTF. The CDR3 nucleotides are TGCAGTGCTAGTGGACAAGACTATGGCTACACCTTC.

This chain joins TRBV3-1 (or the pseudogene TRBV3-2) and TRBJ2-1; 9 nucleotides align to TRBD1. Trimming took 3 bases from V and 9 from J; bases not matched to a gene: 9. The CDR3 sequence is 15 residues long. The germline gives CDR1 LGHDT, CDR2 YNNKEL (reference sequence). The CDR3 is CASSHSGQGSIEQFF. In nucleotides, the CDR3 is TGTGCCAGCAGCCATTCGGGACAGGGAAGTATTGAGCAGTTCTTC.

The chain recombines TRBV28 with TRBJ1-4, with unresolved D. The length of the CDR3 is 13 residues. V shed 2 bases and J shed 5 bases, with 6 bases lying between them. Germline V lookup: CDR1 MDHEN, CDR2 SYDVKM. The CDR3 DNA is TGTGCCAGCAGTTTACCCCAGAATGAAAAACTGTTTTTT. Translation gives CASSLPQNEKLFF.

The chain is built from TRBV7-8 and TRBJ2-7; TRBD1 aligns across 7 bases. This CDR3 has 14 amino acids. With 1 base clipped from V and 2 bases from J, the junction kept 2 bases outside the gene matches. Looked up from germline, CDR1 is SGHVS and CDR2 is FQNEAQ. The CDR3 reads CASSLGDRTYEQYF. As DNA, the CDR3 is TGTGCCAGCAGCTTAGGGGACAGAACCTACGAGCAGTACTTC. Full variable domain (missing parts from reference TRBV7-8 and TRBJ2-7): GAGVSQSPRYKVAKRGQDVALRCDPISGHVSLFWYQQALGQGPEFLTYFQNEAQLDKSGLPSDRFFAERPEGSVSTLKIQRTQQEDSAVYLCASSLGDRTYEQYFGPGTRLTVT.

The chain joins TRBV5-1 to TRBJ1-3; TRBD1 matches at 7 bases. Germline CDR1 and CDR2: SGHRS and YFSETQ. The CDR3 consists of 14 residues. V gave up 0 bases and J gave up 8 bases; unmatched junction bases: 5. DNA for the CDR3: TGCGCCAGCAGCTTGGAAGGGGGCGGGGACACCATATATTTT. Its protein product is CASSLEGGGDTIYF.

Regarding this clone: Its ends do not fully match the called genes, so a read error is possible. This chain joins TRBV7-3 and TRBJ2-1, with 7 nucleotides matching TRBD1. There are 15 residues in the CDR3. The V gene's germline CDR1 is SGHTA and CDR2 FQGTGA. The CDR3 loop reads CASSALGTAYSEQFF. The DNA of the CDR3 is TGTGCCAGCAGCGCTCTCGGGACAGCTTACAGTGAGCAGTTCTTC.

The chain couples TRBV9 to TRBJ1-4, with D unclear. The germline CDR1 and CDR2 sequences are SGDLS and YYNGEE. The CDR3 is 13 amino acids. V was shortened by 4 bases and J by 7 bases, with 11 bases between the two germline ends. For the CDR3, the DNA is TGTGCCAGCAGCAATACCCCGGGTGAAAAACTGTTTTTT. Protein product: CASSNTPGEKLFF. Complete variable domain (other parts from reference TRBV9 and TRBJ1-4): DSGVTQTPKHLITATGQRVTLRCSPRSGDLSVYWYQQSLDQGLQFLIQYYNGEERAKGNILERFSAQQFPDLHSELNLSSLELGDSALYFCASSNTPGEKLFFGSGTQLSVL.

This clone was observed a single time. The V and J genes are TRBV15 and TRBJ1-2; TRBD1 aligns across 10 bases. Germline CDR1 reads LNHNV; CDR2 reads YYDKDF (reference sequence). Trimming removed 0 bases from V and 8 bases from J; junction bases left unmatched: 6. This CDR3 comprises 15 residues. The CDR3 here is CATSRDRDRGRGYTF. In DNA, the CDR3 is TGTGCCACCAGCAGAGATAGGGACAGGGGAAGAGGCTACACCTTC. The complete variable domain, with remaining parts taken from reference TRBV15 and TRBJ1-2, reads DAMVIQNPRYQVTQFGKPVTLSCSQTLNHNVMYWYQQKSSQAPKLLFHYYDKDFNNEADTPDNFQSRRPNTSFCFLDIRSPGLGDTAMYLCATSRDRDRGRGYTFGSGTRLTVV.

The chain combines TRBV25-1 with TRBJ2-7, with TRBD1 matching 7 bases. From germline, CDR1 is MGHDK and CDR2 SYGVNS. Trimming at V came to 4 bases and at J to 2 bases, leaving 8 bases not matched to a gene. The CDR3 is 15 residues long. CDR3 DNA: TGTGCCAGCAGTGCCCACGGGACAGTGACCTACGAGCAGTACTTC. This translates into CASSAHGTVTYEQYF.

In its sample, this clone was seen a few times. This rearrangement joins TRBV12-3 or TRBV12-4 to TRBJ1-1, with D uncertain. This CDR3 is 13 amino acids long. Trimming left V 8 bases short and J 0 bases short, with 10 bases between. CDR3 protein: CASGSTVNTEAFF. The CDR3 DNA sequence: TGTGCCAGCGGGTCTACAGTGAACACTGAAGCTTTCTTT.

The J gene is TRBJ2-1, the V gene TRBV4-2; TRBD2 aligns across 8 bases. V gave up 0 bases and J gave up 3 bases; unmatched junction bases: 7. Germline V gene data show CDR1 as LGHNA and CDR2 as YNFKEQ. There are 17 residues in the CDR3. The CDR3 is CASSQDGGGLGYNEQFF. CDR3 DNA: TGTGCCAGCAGCCAAGACGGGGGGGGACTAGGCTACAATGAGCAGTTCTTC.

The genes are TRBV21-1 and TRBJ2-4; the table's D gene call, TRBD2, was not cross checked with the DNA. TRBV21-1 is a pseudogene. CDR3 size: 19 residues. DNA of the CDR3: TGTGCCAGCAGCTTAGGAGGACTAGCGGGACAAGTAGCCAAAAACATTCAGTACTTC. Protein product: CASSLGGLAGQVAKNIQYF.

The rearrangement uses TRBV4-2 and TRBJ2-3; tentative D call: TRBD1 (5 bases). Trimming took off 4 bases at V and 2 bases at J, with 10 bases between the two ends. Looked up from germline, CDR1 is LGHNA and CDR2 is YNFKEQ. The CDR3 is 14 amino acids. The CDR3 loop reads CASSPTGYTDTQYF. For the CDR3, the DNA is TGTGCCAGCAGCCCAACAGGATACACAGATACGCAGTATTTT.

The genes are TRBV27 and TRBJ1-1; 7 bases agree with TRBD1. The germline CDR1 and CDR2 sequences are MNHEY and SMNVEV (reference sequence). Trimming removed 5 bases from V and 2 bases from J; junction bases left unmatched: 5. This CDR3 is built from 14 residues. The CDR3 nucleotides are TGTGCCAGCAGTCACAGGGGAGTTAACACTGAAGCTTTCTTT. Its translation is CASSHRGVNTEAFF.

This chain connects TRBV10-3 to TRBJ1-3, with D unresolved. CDR3 length equals 16 residues. V was pared by 1 base and J by 0 bases, with 10 bases between. Germline V lookup: CDR1 ENHRY, CDR2 SYGVKD. The CDR3, as DNA: TGTGCCATCAGTGAGTTTATATCAGGCTCTGGAAACACCATATATTTT. Translation: CAISEFISGSGNTIYF.

The rearrangement links TRBV7-2 to TRBJ1-2, with 7 positions matching TRBD1. V dropped 5 bases and J dropped 4; count of bases not matched to a gene: 7. Germline V gene sequence: CDR1 SGHTA, CDR2 FQGNSA. CDR3 length: 14 amino acids. CDR3 sequence reads: CASSQVEGAYGYTF. The CDR3, as DNA: TGTGCCAGCAGCCAGGTGGAGGGGGCCTATGGCTACACCTTC.

The chain has TRBV27 and TRBJ2-1; 11 nucleotides line up with TRBD2. Germline CDR1 is MNHEY and CDR2 is SMNVEV (reference sequence). The V gene end was trimmed by 6 bases and the J gene end by 1 base; junction bases not matched to a gene: 14. The CDR3 consists of 19 residues. CDR3 loop: CASSLIGLAGGASYNEQFF. CDR3 nucleotide sequence: TGTGCCAGCAGCCTAATAGGGCTAGCGGGAGGCGCATCCTACAATGAGCAGTTCTTC.